The clone carrying this T cell receptor beta chain was seen a few times. The data originate from a study of T-cell reconstitution after alpha-beta-depleted transplantation in children. This sample's TCRbeta library carried unique molecular identifier barcodes. TCRdb re-called the PCR reads with MiXCR, one entry per CDR3 protein. Of hundreds of thousands of distinct CDR3 sequences listed, about 9.5% are singletons. This CDR3 spans 20 amino acids. J gave up 0 bases and V 2 bases, and 15 bases lay outside the gene matches. This sequence was found in a human donor who donated a stem cell graft to a child with acute lymphoblastic leukemia. The source material was PBMCs from the stem cell graft donor, sampled from the stem cell graft. This chain uses TRBV12-3 or TRBV12-4 with TRBJ2-2; 7 bases are a match to TRBD2. As DNA, the CDR3 is TGTGCCAGCAGTTTATTTTTTGGGAGGGCAAGCGGGGCGAACACCGGGGAGCTGTTTTTT. Translating it yields CASSLFFGRASGANTGELFF.